This passage covers 27 T cell receptor beta chains from one sample sequenced in a study of cytomegalovirus exposure and HLA in healthy donors. Primers included in the PCR were 60 Vbeta and 13 Jbeta primers. The method was immunoSEQ multiplex PCR; TCRdb's version includes in-frame clones alone and lacks a portion of them. The table lists under 200,000 clones, about four fifths of them singletons. Input material: PBMCs. These receptors all stem from a woman between 50 and 59 years old in good health and CMV-seronegative.

The chain joins TRBV27 to TRBJ1-4; D ambiguous. V gave up 1 base and J gave up 7 bases, with 10 bases separating them. This CDR3 is built from 14 residues. Looked up from germline, CDR1 is MNHEY and CDR2 is SMNVEV (reference sequence). CDR3 loop: CASSLFYGSEKLFF. Here the CDR3 DNA reads TGTGCCAGCAGTTTATTTTATGGTAGTGAAAAACTGTTTTTT.

The chain joins TRBV28 to TRBJ1-1, with D tentatively TRBD1 (6 bases). Per the germline V gene, CDR1 is MDHEN and CDR2 is SYDVKM. Trimming cost V 4 bases and J 7 bases, with 16 bases left between them. This CDR3 has 14 amino acids. CDR3 sequence (DNA): TGTGCCAGCAGTTCCCGAGGGGGGGACTTTGAAGCTTTCTTT. It is translated as CASSSRGGDFEAFF.

This clone was counted only a few times. This sequence joins TRBV2 and TRBJ1-1; 7 nucleotides agree with TRBD1. Looked up from germline, CDR1 is SNHLY and CDR2 is FYNNEI. J gave up 1 base and V 4 bases, and 9 bases lay outside the gene matches. The CDR3 runs 16 residues. The CDR3 sequence is CASSGGRGLANTEAFF. In DNA form, the CDR3 reads TGTGCCAGCAGTGGGGGCAGGGGGTTGGCGAACACTGAAGCTTTCTTT.

The V call is TRBV19, the J call TRBJ1-1, with TRBD1 matching over 7 bases. The germline gives CDR1 LNHDA, CDR2 SQIVND (reference sequence). The CDR3 contains 14 residues. V was pared by 2 bases and J by 4 bases, with 4 bases of the junction left unmatched. The CDR3: CASSIRGLGTEAFF. The CDR3 DNA reads as TGTGCCAGTAGTATAAGGGGGCTGGGCACTGAAGCTTTCTTT.

This clone occurred a few times. V and J are TRBV29-1 and TRBJ1-1; TRBD1 is a possible D gene (6 bases). V shed 4 bases and J shed 7 bases, with 7 bases lying between them. The CDR3 is 10 amino acids. Per germline, CDR1 SQVTM and CDR2 ANQGSEA. The CDR3 nucleotides are TGCAGCGTTGTGGACAGTGAAGCTTTCTTT. Translated: CSVVDSEAFF.

This rearrangement joins TRBV2 to TRBJ2-1; 11 bases fit TRBD2. This CDR3 comprises 16 residues. Germline CDR1 is SNHLY and CDR2 is FYNNEI. V lost 5 bases, J lost 1 base, and 4 bases stayed unmatched. The CDR3 DNA reads as TGTGCCAGCAGTTTAGCGGGAGGGAGGTCCTACAATGAGCAGTTCTTC. Residues: CASSLAGGRSYNEQFF.

CDR3 amino acids: CASGLVAGTGVNEQYF. The DNA for the CDR3 is TGTGCTAGTGGTTTGGTAGCCGGGACAGGGGTGAACGAGCAGTACTTC. V and J are TRBV12-5 and TRBJ2-7, with 10 bases that match TRBD1. CDR3 length: 16 amino acids. The V gene end was trimmed by 0 bases and the J gene end by 5 bases; junction bases not matched to a gene: 7. Germline loops: CDR1 LGHNT, CDR2 FRNRAP.

J is TRBJ2-3 and V is TRBV6-4, with D unresolved. This CDR3 has 14 residues. Germline CDR1 MRHNA, CDR2 SNTAGT. Trimming removed 4 bases from V and 1 base from J, with 9 bases in between. This chain's CDR3 is CASSVAVGTDTQYF. The CDR3 DNA sequence: TGTGCCAGCAGTGTGGCGGTAGGCACAGATACGCAGTATTTT.

V is TRBV5-1 and J is TRBJ2-7, with 7 bases fitting TRBD2. V lost 4 bases to trimming and J lost 6 bases; unmatched junction nucleotides: 7. CDR1 SGHRS and CDR2 YFSETQ come from the germline V gene. The length of the CDR3 is 13 residues. The CDR3 DNA sequence: TGCGCCAGCAGCCCGGAATGGGGGGGCGAGCAGTACTTC. Amino acids: CASSPEWGGEQYF.

With regard to this clone: No conserved phenylalanine or tryptophan ends this CDR3, so it is likely a read error. The DNA is left out, because the CDR3 cannot be placed on it with certainty; the CDR3 is given as TCRdb lists it. V usage is TRBV5-1 and J usage is TRBJ2-7; TRBD2, the table's D call, was not compared with the DNA. The CDR3 region is 11 residues in length, termini included. Germline V gene data show CDR1 as SGHRS and CDR2 as YFSETQ. CDR3 sequence reads: CASSLAGRGDI.

This clone was recorded only once. V and J are TRBV5-1 and TRBJ1-3; 7 nucleotides align to TRBD1. CDR1 and CDR2 (germline): SGHRS, YFSETQ. The CDR3 is made up of 16 amino acids. The junction had 9 bases not matched to a gene; V was cut back by 6 bases and J by 0 bases. DNA of the CDR3: TGCGCCAGCACGAAGACAGGGACGGGCTCTGGAAACACCATATATTTT. Amino acids: CASTKTGTGSGNTIYF.

The V gene is TRBV2, the J gene TRBJ2-5; maybe TRBD2 (5 bases). CDR1 is SNHLY and CDR2 is FYNNEI in the germline V gene. Trimming took off 6 bases at V and 0 bases at J, with 8 bases between the two ends. CDR3 length: 13 residues. The CDR3 sequence: CASRSDYQETQYF. In DNA form, the CDR3 reads TGTGCCAGCAGGTCGGACTACCAAGAGACCCAGTACTTC.

This chain connects TRBV4-1 to TRBJ2-7, with 7 bases aligning to TRBD1. V shed 4 bases, J shed 3 bases, and the junction held 6 bases outside the gene matches. Germline V gene sequence: CDR1 MGHRA, CDR2 YSYEKL. The CDR3 extends over 14 amino acids. CDR3 in amino acids: CASSLRAGGYEQYF. In nucleotides, the CDR3 is TGCGCCAGCAGCCTTAGGGCAGGGGGCTACGAGCAGTACTTC.

Points on this clone: At one of its ends the junction is not consistent with the germline gene, which may arise from a read error. This chain uses TRBV5-1 with TRBJ1-1, with D hard to call. There are 15 residues in the CDR3. Looked up from germline, CDR1 is SGHRS and CDR2 is YFSETQ. This chain's CDR3 is CASSLGRRWNTEAFF. The CDR3 nucleotides read TGTGCCAGCAGCTTGGGGAGACGGTGGAACACTGAAGCTTTCTTT. Combining the CDR3 with reference TRBV5-1 and TRBJ1-1 gives the whole variable domain KAGVTQTPRYLIKTRGQQVTLSCSPISGHRSVSWYQQTPGQGLQFLFEYFSETQRNKGNFPGRFSGRQFSNSRSEMNVSTLELGDSALYLCASSLGRRWNTEAFFGQGTRLTVV.

This sequence joins TRBV11-3 and TRBJ1-1; D gene unclear. The CDR3 consists of 15 residues. V was trimmed by 1 base and J by 2 bases, leaving 11 bases between them. The germline V gene encodes CDR1 SGHNT and CDR2 YENEEA. DNA of the CDR3: TGTGCCAGCAGCTTAGGCAGAGGGAGAAACACTGAAGCTTTCTTT. It is translated as CASSLGRGRNTEAFF.

This clone turned up a few times. The V gene is TRBV27, the J gene TRBJ1-1, with TRBD1 as a possible D gene (6 bases). Deletions cut 4 bases from V and 0 bases from J, with 12 bases between. The CDR3 is made up of 15 amino acids. Looked up from germline, CDR1 is MNHEY and CDR2 is SMNVEV (reference sequence). As DNA, the CDR3 is TGTGCCAGCAGTTCACACAGGGTTATGAACACTGAAGCTTTCTTT. This translates into CASSSHRVMNTEAFF.

The chain has TRBV7-9 and TRBJ2-7; 8 bases align to TRBD2. V was clipped by 4 bases and J by 1 base; unmatched bases: 6. Germline V CDR1 and CDR2: SEHNR, FQNEAQ (reference sequence). The CDR3 covers 15 residues. In DNA, the CDR3 is TGTGCCAGCAGCTCGGGGAGCGGGGGATCCTACGAGCAGTACTTC. It translates to CASSSGSGGSYEQYF. Using reference TRBV7-9 and TRBJ2-7 for the parts outside the CDR3, the full variable domain is DTGVSQNPRHKITKRGQNVTFRCDPISEHNRLYWYRQTLGQGPEFLTYFQNEAQLEKSRLLSDRFSAERPKGSFSTLEIQRTEQGDSAMYLCASSSGSGGSYEQYFGPGTRLTVT.

V gene TRBV4-1 combines with J gene TRBJ2-5; 7 nucleotides agree with TRBD1. The end of the DNA aligns better with TRBJ2-7, so the J call may be wrong. Germline CDR1 reads MGHRA; CDR2 reads YSYEKL. The CDR3 sequence is 16 residues long. The CDR3 is CASSQVVPTGTYEQYF. CDR3 nucleotides: TGCGCCAGCAGCCAAGTTGTACCGACAGGGACCTACGAGCAGTACTTC.

The chain combines TRBV7-6 with TRBJ1-2, with a tentative D call TRBD1 (5 bases). This CDR3 region has 13 residues. Trimming shortened V by 5 bases and J by 4 bases, and 11 bases separated the two germline ends. From germline, CDR1 is SGHVS and CDR2 FNYEAQ. CDR3 in amino acids: CASSPQGFYGYTF. For the CDR3, the DNA is TGTGCCAGCAGCCCCCAGGGTTTCTATGGCTACACCTTC.

The chain is built from TRBV10-3 and TRBJ2-2; D perhaps matches TRBD2 (5 bases). The germline V gene encodes CDR1 ENHRY and CDR2 SYGVKD. V was trimmed by 5 bases and J by 6 bases, leaving 7 bases between them. There are 12 residues in the CDR3. CDR3 sequence (DNA): TGTGCCATCAGTCAGAGGGCCGGGGAGCTGTTTTTT. It codes for CAISQRAGELFF.

This sequence joins TRBV5-4 and TRBJ1-1; 11 positions agree with TRBD1. The trim removed 4 bases at V and 2 bases at J, leaving 10 bases unmatched. The CDR3 covers 17 residues. Germline CDR1 and CDR2: SGHNT and YYREEE (reference sequence). CDR3 protein: CASSPGTGGIGNTEAFF. CDR3 in DNA: TGTGCCAGCAGCCCCGGGACAGGGGGTATAGGAAACACTGAAGCTTTCTTT.

This clone was seen a few times. The rearrangement uses TRBV30 and TRBJ2-1; 9 bases match TRBD2. Per germline, CDR1 GTSNPN and CDR2 SVGIG (reference sequence). V was clipped by 0 bases and J by 0 bases; unmatched bases: 15. CDR3 size: 20 residues. Here the CDR3 reads CAWSVRWGLAGLSSYNEQFF. The CDR3 DNA follows: TGTGCCTGGAGTGTACGTTGGGGGCTAGCGGGGCTCAGCTCCTACAATGAGCAGTTCTTC.

The V gene is TRBV19, the J gene TRBJ2-6; D gene ambiguous. The ends were cut back, 0 bases at V and 0 bases at J, with 3 bases in the middle. Germline-derived CDR1 and CDR2 are LNHDA and SQIVND (reference sequence). The CDR3 has 15 residues. This chain's CDR3 is CASSIDGSGANVLTF. The CDR3 DNA reads TGTGCCAGTAGTATAGACGGCTCTGGGGCCAACGTCCTGACTTTC.

V gene TRBV15 combines with J gene TRBJ1-5, with no clear D. CDR1 and CDR2 from the germline V gene are LNHNV and YYDKDF (reference sequence). This CDR3 spans 13 amino acids. The V gene lost 4 bases and the J gene lost 2 bases, with 6 bases spanning the gap. The CDR3, as DNA: TGTGCCACCAGCAAGGGAGGCAATCAGCCCCAGCATTTT. Residues: CATSKGGNQPQHF.

This clone was observed a few times. The gene calls are TRBV5-1 and TRBJ2-3, with TRBD2 matching 12 bases. Germline assignment: CDR1 SGHRS and CDR2 YFSETQ. The length of the CDR3 is 16 residues. The trim removed 2 bases at V and 3 bases at J, leaving 4 bases unmatched. CDR3 residues: CASSLNLAGGTDTQYF. The CDR3 coding sequence is TGCGCCAGCAGCTTAAATCTAGCGGGAGGGACAGATACGCAGTATTTT.

The V call is TRBV2, the J call TRBJ2-4; 11 bases agree with TRBD2. CDR1 SNHLY and CDR2 FYNNEI come from the germline V gene. CDR3 length: 12 amino acids. This CDR3 is CATSGGKNIQYF. The CDR3 DNA reads TGTGCTACTAGCGGGGGCAAAAACATTCAGTACTTC.

This chain links TRBV19 with TRBJ1-1, with 9 bases matching TRBD1. There are 15 residues in the CDR3. V was pared by 5 bases and J by 4 bases, with 8 bases of the junction left unmatched. Per the germline V gene, CDR1 is LNHDA and CDR2 is SQIVND (reference sequence). This CDR3 is CASSPTGGFGTEAFF. Written as DNA, the CDR3 is TGTGCCAGTAGTCCTACAGGGGGCTTCGGCACTGAAGCTTTCTTT.